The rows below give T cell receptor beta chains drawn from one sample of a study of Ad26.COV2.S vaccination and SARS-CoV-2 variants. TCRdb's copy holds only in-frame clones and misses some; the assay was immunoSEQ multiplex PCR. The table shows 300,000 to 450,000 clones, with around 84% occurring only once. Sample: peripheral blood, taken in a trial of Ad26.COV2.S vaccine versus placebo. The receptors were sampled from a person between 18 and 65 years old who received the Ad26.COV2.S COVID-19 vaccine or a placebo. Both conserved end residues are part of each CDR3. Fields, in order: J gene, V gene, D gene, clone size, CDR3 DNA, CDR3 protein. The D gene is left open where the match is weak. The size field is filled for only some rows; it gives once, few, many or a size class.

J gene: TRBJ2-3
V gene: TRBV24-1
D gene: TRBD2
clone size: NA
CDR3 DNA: TGTGCCACCTCCGGGACTAGTGATTCCTCTAGCACAGATACGCAGTATTTT
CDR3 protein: CATSGTSDSSSTDTQYF

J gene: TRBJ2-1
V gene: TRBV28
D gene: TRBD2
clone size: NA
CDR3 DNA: TGTGCCAGCAGTAAACCGGGACTAGCTCTTGAGCAGTTCTTC
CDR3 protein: CASSKPGLALEQFF

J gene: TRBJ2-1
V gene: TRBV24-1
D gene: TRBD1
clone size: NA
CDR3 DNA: TGTGCCACCAGTGATGGGGACAGGACTCGATTGGACAATGAGCAGTTCTTC
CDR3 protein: CATSDGDRTRLDNEQFF

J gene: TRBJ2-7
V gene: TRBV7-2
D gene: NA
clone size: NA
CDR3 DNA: TGTGCCAGCAGCTTATTCTACAGGGCCGCCCCGGGTGAGCAGTACTTC
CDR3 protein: CASSLFYRAAPGEQYF

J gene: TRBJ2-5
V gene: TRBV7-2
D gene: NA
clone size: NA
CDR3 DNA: TGTGCCAGCTCCCCCGAGGGTCGGGGTGGAGTGGAGACCCAGTACTTC
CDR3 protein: CASSPEGRGGVETQYF

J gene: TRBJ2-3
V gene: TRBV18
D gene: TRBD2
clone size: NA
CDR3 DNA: TGTGCCAGCTCACTGGGACCGGGACTAGCGGGGGACACAGATACGCAGTATTTT
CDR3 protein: CASSLGPGLAGDTDTQYF

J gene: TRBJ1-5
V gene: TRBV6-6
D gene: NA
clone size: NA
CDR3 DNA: TGTGCCAGTCGAGATCCGGATCAGCCCCAGCATTTT
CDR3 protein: CASRDPDQPQHF

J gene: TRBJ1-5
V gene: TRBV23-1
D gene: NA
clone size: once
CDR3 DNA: TGCGCCAGCAGTGTGGGGATCCATAAGGGCAATCAGCCCCAGCATTTT
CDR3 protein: CASSVGIHKGNQPQHF

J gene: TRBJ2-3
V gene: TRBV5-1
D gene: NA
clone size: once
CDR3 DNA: TGCGCCAGCAGCTTGAATGGACAGCCGACAGATACGCAGTATTTT
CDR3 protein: CASSLNGQPTDTQYF

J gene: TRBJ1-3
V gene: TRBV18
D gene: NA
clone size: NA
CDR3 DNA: TGTGCCAGCTCACCCGAGACAAGAAACACCATATATTTT
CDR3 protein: CASSPETRNTIYF

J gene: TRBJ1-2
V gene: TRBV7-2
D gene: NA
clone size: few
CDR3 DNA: TGTGCCAGCAGCGTTCATTCCCGGGACACCGTTAACTATGGCTACACCTTC
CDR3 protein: CASSVHSRDTVNYGYTF

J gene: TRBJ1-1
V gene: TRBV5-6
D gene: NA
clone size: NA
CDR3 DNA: TGTGCCAGCAGCATACAGGGCACTGAAGCTTTCTTT
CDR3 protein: CASSIQGTEAFF

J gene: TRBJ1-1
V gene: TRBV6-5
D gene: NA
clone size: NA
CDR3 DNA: TGTGCCAGCAGTTACTCAAGGGGATGGAACACTGAAGCTTTCTTT
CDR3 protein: CASSYSRGWNTEAFF

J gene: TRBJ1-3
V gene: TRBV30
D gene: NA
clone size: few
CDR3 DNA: TGTGCCTATCCGTCCCTCTCTGGAAACACCATATATTTT
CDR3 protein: CAYPSLSGNTIYF

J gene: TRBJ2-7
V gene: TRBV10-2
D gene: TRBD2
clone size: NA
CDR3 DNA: TGCGCCAGCGGAGAAGCGGGAATCCTCTACGAGCAGTACTTC
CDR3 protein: CASGEAGILYEQYF

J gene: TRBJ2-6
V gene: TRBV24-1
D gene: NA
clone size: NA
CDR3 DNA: TGTGCCACCAGTATGGCTGGGGCCAACGTCCTGACTTTC
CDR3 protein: CATSMAGANVLTF

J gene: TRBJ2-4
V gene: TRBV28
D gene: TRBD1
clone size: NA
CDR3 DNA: TGTGCCAGCAGTACTTACCGGGACAGGGGGACCAAAAACATTCAGTACTTC
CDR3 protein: CASSTYRDRGTKNIQYF

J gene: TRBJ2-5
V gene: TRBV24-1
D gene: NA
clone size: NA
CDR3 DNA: TGTGCCACCGCTACTGGGACGGGACAACAAGAGACCCAGTACTTC
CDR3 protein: CATATGTGQQETQYF

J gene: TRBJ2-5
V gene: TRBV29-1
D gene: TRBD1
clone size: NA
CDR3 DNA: TGCAGCGTTGAAGGAGGGGACAGGGGTGTATCGGAGACCCAGTACTTC
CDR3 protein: CSVEGGDRGVSETQYF

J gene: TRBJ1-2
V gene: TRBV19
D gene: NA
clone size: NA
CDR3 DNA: TGTGCCAGTAGTACTACGGACAGTACCAGCGCAATTAACTATGGCTACACCTTC
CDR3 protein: CASSTTDSTSAINYGYTF

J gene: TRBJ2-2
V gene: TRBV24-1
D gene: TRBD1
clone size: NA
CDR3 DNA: TGTGCCACCAGTGATCCGGGACAGGGGGCAACCGGGGAGCTGTTTTTT
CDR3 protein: CATSDPGQGATGELFF

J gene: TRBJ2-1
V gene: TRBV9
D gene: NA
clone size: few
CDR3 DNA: TGTGCCAGCAGCGTAGACAACACCGGTGAGCAGTTCTTC
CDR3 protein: CASSVDNTGEQFF

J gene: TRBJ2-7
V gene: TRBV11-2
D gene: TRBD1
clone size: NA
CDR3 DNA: TGTGCCAGCAGCTTAATCAGGGGGTCTCGGGAGCAGTACTTC
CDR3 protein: CASSLIRGSREQYF

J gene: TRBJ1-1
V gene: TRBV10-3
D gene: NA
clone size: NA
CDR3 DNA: TGTGCCATCAGTGAGTCGAATGGGGCACAGAACACTGAAGCTTTCTTT
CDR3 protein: CAISESNGAQNTEAFF

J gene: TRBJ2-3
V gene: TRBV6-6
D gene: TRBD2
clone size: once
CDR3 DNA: TGTGCCAGCAGGATAGCGGGGGGCACAGATACGCAGTATTTT
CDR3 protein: CASRIAGGTDTQYF

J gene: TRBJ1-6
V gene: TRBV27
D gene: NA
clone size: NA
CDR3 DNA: TGTGCCAGCAGTTTCAGGGGAAGTTACGATTCACCCCTCCACTTT
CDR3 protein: CASSFRGSYDSPLHF

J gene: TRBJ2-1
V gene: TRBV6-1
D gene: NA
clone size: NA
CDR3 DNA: TGTGCCAGCAGTGAAGCCGCAACGCAGCAGTTCTTC
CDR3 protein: CASSEAATQQFF

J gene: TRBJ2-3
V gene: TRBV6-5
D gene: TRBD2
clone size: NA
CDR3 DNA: TGTGCCTCCCGGCGGGGGATAGTAGATACGCAGTATTTT
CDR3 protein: CASRRGIVDTQYF

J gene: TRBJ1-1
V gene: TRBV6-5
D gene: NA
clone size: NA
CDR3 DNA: TGTGCCAGCAGTTACTCACGGCGCACTGAAGCTTTCTTT
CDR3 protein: CASSYSRRTEAFF

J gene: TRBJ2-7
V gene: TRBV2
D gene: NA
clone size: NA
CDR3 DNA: TGTGCCAGCAGTGGTCAGGGATCAAGCTACGAGCAGTACTTC
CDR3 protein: CASSGQGSSYEQYF

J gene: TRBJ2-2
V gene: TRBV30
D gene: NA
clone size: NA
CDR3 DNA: TGTGCCCGGAGAAGTATGAACACCGGGGAGCTGTTTTTT
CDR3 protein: CARRSMNTGELFF

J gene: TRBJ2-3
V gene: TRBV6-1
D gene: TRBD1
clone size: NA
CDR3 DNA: TGTGCCAGCAGTGAAGACAGGGGGCGGACAGATACGCAGTATTTT
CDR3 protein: CASSEDRGRTDTQYF

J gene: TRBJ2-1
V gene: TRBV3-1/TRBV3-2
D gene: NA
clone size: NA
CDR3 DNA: TGTGCCAGCAGCCCCGGGGGGCGAGCCTACAATGAGCAGTTCTTC
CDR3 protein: CASSPGGRAYNEQFF

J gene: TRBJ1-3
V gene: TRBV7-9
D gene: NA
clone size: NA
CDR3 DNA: TGTGCCAGCAGCTTAGTACGGGCTGCCGGAAACACCATATATTTT
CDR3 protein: CASSLVRAAGNTIYF

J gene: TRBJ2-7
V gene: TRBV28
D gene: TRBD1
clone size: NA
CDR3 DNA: TGTGCCAGCAGCTTGACAGACAGGGGGAGGGGCGAGCAGTACTTC
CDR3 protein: CASSLTDRGRGEQYF

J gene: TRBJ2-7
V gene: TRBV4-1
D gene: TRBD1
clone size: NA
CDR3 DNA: TGCGCCAGCAGCCAACCCGGGACAGGAGACTCCTACGAGCAGTACTTC
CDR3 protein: CASSQPGTGDSYEQYF

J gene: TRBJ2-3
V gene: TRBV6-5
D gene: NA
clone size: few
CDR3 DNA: TGTGCCAGCAGCCAACGGGGTTACGGCACAGATACGCAGTATTTT
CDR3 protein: CASSQRGYGTDTQYF

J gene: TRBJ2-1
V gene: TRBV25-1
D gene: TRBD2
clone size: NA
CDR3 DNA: TGTGCCAGCAGTGGACCCGCCGCGGGGGGGTCCTACAATGAGCAGTTCTTC
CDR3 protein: CASSGPAAGGSYNEQFF

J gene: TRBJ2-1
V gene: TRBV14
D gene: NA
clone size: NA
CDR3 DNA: TGTGCCAGCAGCCAAGGGGCGGGAAGCTCCTACAATGAGCAGTTCTTC
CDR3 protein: CASSQGAGSSYNEQFF

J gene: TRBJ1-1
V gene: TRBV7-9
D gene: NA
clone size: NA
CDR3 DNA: TGTGCCAGCAACCGGCTTCCAACTGGGACAACGGAAGCTTTCTTT
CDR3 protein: CASNRLPTGTTEAFF

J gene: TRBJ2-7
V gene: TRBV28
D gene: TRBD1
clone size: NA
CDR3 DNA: TGTGCCAGCACGGGGACAGGCTACGAGCAGTACTTC
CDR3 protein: CASTGTGYEQYF